This TCR beta chain was documented in a study of CD8+ T cells in alopecia areata. General observations from the study: Researchers reported that TCR sharing among patients proved less clear than in mice, possibly HLA-linked. Lesional scalp, especially alopecia totalis/universalis, showed higher clonality than normal scalp. Scalp data also include sequences from resident alphabeta T cells of normal skin.

The CDR3 has 13 residues. V was pared by 3 bases and J by 4 bases, with 10 bases between. In germline, CDR1 is SGHRS, CDR2 YFSETQ. RNA, once extracted, was reverse transcribed into cDNA for use as the sequencing template. TCRdb's copy holds only in-frame clones and misses some; the assay was immunoSEQ multiplex PCR. The data contain approximately 150,000 clones, about 54% of them seen just once; the ten biggest clones take up more than 4.5%. In regard to this clone: What it recognizes is unknown. Other DNA sequences in this specimen translate into the identical CDR3.

Researchers picked out CD4+ and CD8+ T cells from PBMCs by sorting. Sequenced input: CD4+ T cells sorted from blood. V usage is TRBV5-1 and J usage is TRBJ2-5; TRBD2 might be the D (6 bases). This clonotype was obtained from a human donor in good health. CDR3 bases: TGCGCCAGCAGCTCGGGACTTAGAGAGACCCAGTACTTC. This codes for CASSSGLRETQYF.